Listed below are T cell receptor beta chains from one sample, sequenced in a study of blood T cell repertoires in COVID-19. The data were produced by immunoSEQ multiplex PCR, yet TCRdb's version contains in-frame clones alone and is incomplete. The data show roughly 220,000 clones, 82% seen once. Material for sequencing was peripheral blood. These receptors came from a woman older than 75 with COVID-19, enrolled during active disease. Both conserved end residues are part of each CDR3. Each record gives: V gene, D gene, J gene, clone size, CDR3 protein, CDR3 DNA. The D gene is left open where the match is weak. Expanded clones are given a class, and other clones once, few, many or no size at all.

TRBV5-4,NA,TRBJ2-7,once,CASSLGAQFYEQYF,TGTGCCAGCAGCTTGGGGGCACAGTTCTACGAGCAGTACTTC
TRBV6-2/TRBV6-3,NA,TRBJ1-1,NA,CASSGRLSGARNTEAFF,TGTGCCAGCAGTGGGCGATTAAGCGGGGCGAGGAACACTGAAGCTTTCTTT
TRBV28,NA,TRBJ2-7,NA,CASSIGTHNEQYF,TGTGCCAGCAGTATCGGGACTCACAACGAGCAGTACTTC
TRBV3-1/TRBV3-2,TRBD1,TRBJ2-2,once,CASSQKWTGLTGELFF,TGTGCCAGCAGCCAAAAATGGACAGGCCTCACCGGGGAGCTGTTTTTT
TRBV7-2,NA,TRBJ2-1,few,CASSFGGSSYNEQFF,TGTGCCAGCAGCTTCGGGGGTTCCTCCTACAATGAGCAGTTCTTC
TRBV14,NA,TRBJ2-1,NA,CASSQASGRGGYNEQFF,TGTGCCAGCAGCCAAGCCTCAGGGCGGGGCGGTTACAATGAGCAGTTCTTC
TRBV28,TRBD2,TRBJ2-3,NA,CASTPAGDTDTQYF,TGTGCCAGCACCCCAGCGGGAGACACAGATACGCAGTATTTT
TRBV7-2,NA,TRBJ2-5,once,CASSSGPPGTQYF,TGTGCCAGCAGCTCCGGCCCTCCAGGGACCCAGTACTTC
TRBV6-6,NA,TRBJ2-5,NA,CASSYEAALSETQYF,TGTGCCAGCAGTTACGAGGCAGCCCTCTCGGAGACCCAGTACTTC
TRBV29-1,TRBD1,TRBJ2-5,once,CSVGTGGETQYF,TGCAGCGTTGGGACAGGGGGAGAGACCCAGTACTTC
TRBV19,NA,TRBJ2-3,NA,CASSIAAGGGDTQYF,TGTGCCAGTAGTATAGCGGCAGGAGGAGGAGATACGCAGTATTTT
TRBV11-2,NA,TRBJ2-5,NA,CASSLAASNRGGTQYF,TGTGCCAGCAGCTTAGCCGCTTCGAACCGAGGGGGGACCCAGTACTTC
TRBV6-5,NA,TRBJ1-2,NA,CASSYREYGYTF,TGTGCCAGCAGTTACAGGGAGTATGGCTACACCTTC
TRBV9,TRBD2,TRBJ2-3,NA,CASSAGGRVGDTQYF,TGTGCCAGCAGCGCGGGGGGGCGGGTAGGAGATACGCAGTATTTT
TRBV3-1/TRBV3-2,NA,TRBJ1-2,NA,CASSPLRTLYGYTF,TGTGCCAGCAGCCCGTTGCGGACTCTCTATGGCTACACCTTC
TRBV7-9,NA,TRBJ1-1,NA,CASSSLHYEAFF,TGTGCCAGCAGCTCTCTGCACTATGAAGCTTTCTTT
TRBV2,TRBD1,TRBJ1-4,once,CASSVVTGKEKLFF,TGTGCCAGCAGTGTGGTGACAGGGAAGGAAAAACTGTTTTTT
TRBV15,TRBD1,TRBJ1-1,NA,CATGAGTVNTEAFF,TGTGCCACCGGGGCCGGGACAGTGAACACTGAAGCTTTCTTT
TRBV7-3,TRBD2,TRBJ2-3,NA,CASSSSGPSTDTQYF,TGTGCCAGCAGCTCTAGCGGGCCTAGCACAGATACGCAGTATTTT
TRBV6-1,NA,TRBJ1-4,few,CASSEDVLGLQEKLFF,TGTGCCAGCAGTGAAGATGTCTTGGGACTACAGGAAAAACTGTTTTTT
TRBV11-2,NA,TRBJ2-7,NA,CASSARQRTYEQYF,TGTGCCAGCAGCGCAAGACAGAGAACCTACGAGCAGTACTTC
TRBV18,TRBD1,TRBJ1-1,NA,CASSPYPGQGNSEAFF,TGTGCCAGCTCACCGTATCCGGGACAGGGGAACAGTGAAGCTTTCTTT
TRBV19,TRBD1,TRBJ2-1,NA,CASSQDRGIIGEQFF,TGTGCCAGTAGTCAGGACAGGGGGATTATCGGTGAGCAGTTCTTC
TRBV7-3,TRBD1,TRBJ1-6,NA,CASSLAGGNSPLHF,TGTGCCAGCAGCTTGGCAGGGGGGAATTCACCCCTCCACTTT
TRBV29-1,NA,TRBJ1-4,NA,CSALGGDNEKLFF,TGCAGCGCCCTGGGGGGTGATAATGAAAAACTGTTTTTT
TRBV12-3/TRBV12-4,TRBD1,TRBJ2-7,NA,CASRTTGGEQYF,TGTGCCAGCCGCACGACAGGGGGCGAGCAGTACTTC
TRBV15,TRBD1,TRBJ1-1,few,CATSRTGLGTEAFF,TGTGCCACCAGCAGGACAGGGCTTGGGACTGAAGCTTTCTTT
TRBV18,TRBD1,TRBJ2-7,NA,CASSGGQGSYEQYF,TGTGCCAGCTCCGGAGGACAGGGAAGCTACGAGCAGTACTTC
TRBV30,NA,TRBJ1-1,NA,CASGRMNTEAFF,TGTGCCTCGGGGCGGATGAACACTGAAGCTTTCTTT
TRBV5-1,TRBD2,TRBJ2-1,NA,CASLGTSGSSYNEQFF,TGCGCCAGCCTCGGGACTAGCGGGAGCTCCTACAATGAGCAGTTCTTC
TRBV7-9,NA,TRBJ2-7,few,CASSLVSYEQYF,TGTGCCAGCAGCTTGGTTAGCTACGAGCAGTACTTC
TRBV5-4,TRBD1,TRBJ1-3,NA,CASSLGGTAGNTIYF,TGTGCCAGCAGCTTGGGGGGGACAGCTGGAAACACCATATATTTT
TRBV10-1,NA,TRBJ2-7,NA,CASSESGTYEQYF,TGCGCCAGCAGTGAGTCGGGGACTTATGAGCAGTACTTC
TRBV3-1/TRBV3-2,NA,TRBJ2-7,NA,CASSLSFRLDYEQYF,TGTGCCAGCAGCCTTAGCTTTCGCCTGGATTACGAGCAGTACTTC
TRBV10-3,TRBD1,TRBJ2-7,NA,CAISPTGGSYEQYF,TGTGCCATCAGCCCCACAGGGGGCTCCTACGAGCAGTACTTC
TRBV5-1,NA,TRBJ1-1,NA,CASSSTGQTNTEAFF,TGCGCCAGCAGCTCGACCGGACAGACGAACACTGAAGCTTTCTTT
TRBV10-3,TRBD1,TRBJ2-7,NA,CAISDTGGEQYF,TGTGCCATCAGTGATACAGGGGGCGAGCAGTACTTC
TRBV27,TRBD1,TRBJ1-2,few,CASSLDRGGYGYTF,TGTGCCAGCAGTTTAGACAGGGGGGGCTATGGCTACACCTTC
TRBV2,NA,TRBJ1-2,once,CASSDTRFNDGYTF,TGTGCCAGCAGTGACACTCGATTTAACGATGGCTACACCTTC
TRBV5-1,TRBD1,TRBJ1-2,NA,CASSMGQGYGGDGYTF,TGCGCCAGCAGCATGGGACAGGGCTACGGTGGGGATGGCTACACCTTC
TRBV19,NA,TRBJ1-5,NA,CASSNQGGSAQHF,TGTGCCAGTAGCAACCAAGGGGGTTCAGCCCAGCATTTT
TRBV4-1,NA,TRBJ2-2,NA,CASSPRGLTGELFF,TGCGCCAGCAGCCCGAGGGGACTCACCGGGGAGCTGTTTTTT
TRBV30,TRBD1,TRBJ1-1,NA,CAWSTGTGTVTEAFF,TGTGCCTGGAGTACCGGGACAGGGACGGTCACTGAAGCTTTCTTT